One sample yielded the 11 T cell receptor beta chains listed below, sequenced in a study of shared clonotypes between healthy human individuals. In the naive CD8 group, cells lacked CD45RO and were positively selected for CCR7, so terminally differentiated effector memory CD45RA+ cells were left out. The assay was immunoSEQ multiplex PCR, and TCRdb's table has in-frame clones only and misses some. The sample has around 1.9 million clones, about 92% seen once. The sample taken for sequencing was naive CD8+ T cells from PBMCs. The receptor set was obtained from a young man in good health. Some clones in this sample may be carry-over from other donors' samples.

The chain carries TRBV5-1 and TRBJ2-7, with 8 positions matching TRBD2. Germline values: CDR1 SGHRS, CDR2 YFSETQ. V trimming: 5 bases; J trimming: 7 bases; junction bases outside the gene matches: 14. The CDR3 contains 15 residues. The CDR3 DNA follows: TGCGCCAGCAGAACCCCCGGGAGGGCCTTCCCGGAGCAGTACTTC. This codes for CASRTPGRAFPEQYF.

This clone was seen once. CDR3 in amino acids: CASNAGIFNTEAFF. DNA of the CDR3: TGTGCCAGCAACGCGGGGATTTTTAACACTGAAGCTTTCTTT. The J gene is TRBJ1-1, the V gene TRBV6-1; D not certain. The germline CDR1 and CDR2 sequences are MNHNS and SASEGT. Trimming left V 7 bases short and J 2 bases short, with 14 bases between. The CDR3 consists of 14 residues.

The chain recombines TRBV9 with TRBJ1-3; D is uncertain. The germline gives CDR1 SGDLS, CDR2 YYNGEE. Trimming stripped 3 bases from V and 0 bases from J, with 13 bases between. This CDR3 contains 16 residues. The CDR3 DNA is TGTGCCAGCAGCGCTCCGGGAGCAAACTCTGGAAACACCATATATTTT. Translated, it gives CASSAPGANSGNTIYF. Full variable domain (remainder filled in from reference TRBV9 and TRBJ1-3): DSGVTQTPKHLITATGQRVTLRCSPRSGDLSVYWYQQSLDQGLQFLIQYYNGEERAKGNILERFSAQQFPDLHSELNLSSLELGDSALYFCASSAPGANSGNTIYFGEGSWLTVV.

The chain is built from TRBV6-1 and TRBJ1-5, with TRBD1 as a possible D gene (5 bases). The CDR3 extends over 13 amino acids. Trimming pared 6 bases from V and 7 bases from J, leaving 13 bases between. CDR1 and CDR2 from the germline V gene are MNHNS and SASEGT. CDR3 protein: CASSSREVQPQHF. The CDR3 DNA is TGTGCCAGCAGCAGCAGGGAGGTCCAGCCCCAGCATTTT.

The gene calls are TRBV7-2 and TRBJ2-7; no definite D call. Germline CDR1 SGHTA, CDR2 FQGNSA. This CDR3 is 12 amino acids long. Between the trimmed V and J ends, which lost 5 bases and 0 bases, there was a span of 5 bases. CDR3 in DNA: TGTGCCAGCAGCATTAGCTCCTACGAGCAGTACTTC. This codes for CASSISSYEQYF.

The chain links TRBV27 to TRBJ2-1, with 7 bases identical to TRBD1. This CDR3 spans 15 amino acids. V lost 5 bases, J lost 0 bases, and 4 bases stayed unmatched. CDR1 is MNHEY and CDR2 is SMNVEV in the germline V gene (reference sequence). For the CDR3, the DNA is TGTGCCAGCAGTGCACAGGGGAGCTCCTACAATGAGCAGTTCTTC. Its translation: CASSAQGSSYNEQFF.

The rearrangement joins TRBV28 to TRBJ1-5, with TRBD1 identical over 9 bases. The length of the CDR3 is 20 residues. Germline V gene sequence: CDR1 MDHEN, CDR2 SYDVKM. V trimming: 7 bases; J trimming: 2 bases; junction bases outside the gene matches: 21. The CDR3 spells CASTIDPGTGKVGRNQPQHF. The DNA for the CDR3 is TGTGCCAGCACCATAGATCCCGGGACAGGGAAGGTGGGACGCAATCAGCCCCAGCATTTT.

V is TRBV28 and J is TRBJ2-7, with D possibly TRBD2 on 6 matching bases. The CDR3 consists of 13 residues. Germline lookup yields CDR1 MDHEN and CDR2 SYDVKM. V was shortened by 6 bases and J by 5 bases, with 14 bases between the two germline ends. CDR3 in DNA: TGTGCCAGCAGCCTACTAGCCCGGGACGAGCAGTACTTC. Its protein is CASSLLARDEQYF.

This clone was seen once. V and J are TRBV4-1 and TRBJ1-5; perhaps TRBD1 as D (5 bases). The CDR3 is 16 residues long. The V end lost 1 base, the J end lost 5 bases, and 15 bases lay between the germline ends. CDR1 is MGHRA and CDR2 is YSYEKL in the germline V gene. The CDR3, as DNA: TGCGCCAGCAGCCAAGGATCCAGGGCGTGGGATCAGCCCCAGCATTTT. Translated: CASSQGSRAWDQPQHF.

J is TRBJ1-2 and V is TRBV28; perhaps TRBD1 as D (5 bases). V lost 2 bases, J lost 2 bases, and 21 bases lay in between. CDR1 MDHEN and CDR2 SYDVKM come from the germline V gene. This CDR3 region has 18 residues. This chain's CDR3 is CASSLSAARDRRNYGYTF. For the CDR3, the DNA is TGTGCCAGCAGTTTAAGTGCCGCCCGTGACAGACGCAACTATGGCTACACCTTC.

V is TRBV9 and J is TRBJ2-4, with 9 bases lining up with TRBD1. Germline V CDR1 and CDR2: SGDLS, YYNGEE. The CDR3 length is 15 residues. With 4 bases clipped from V and 2 bases from J, the junction kept 4 bases outside the gene matches. The CDR3 reads CASSTGQGPKNIQYF. In nucleotides, the CDR3 is TGTGCCAGCAGCACCGGACAGGGGCCCAAAAACATTCAGTACTTC.